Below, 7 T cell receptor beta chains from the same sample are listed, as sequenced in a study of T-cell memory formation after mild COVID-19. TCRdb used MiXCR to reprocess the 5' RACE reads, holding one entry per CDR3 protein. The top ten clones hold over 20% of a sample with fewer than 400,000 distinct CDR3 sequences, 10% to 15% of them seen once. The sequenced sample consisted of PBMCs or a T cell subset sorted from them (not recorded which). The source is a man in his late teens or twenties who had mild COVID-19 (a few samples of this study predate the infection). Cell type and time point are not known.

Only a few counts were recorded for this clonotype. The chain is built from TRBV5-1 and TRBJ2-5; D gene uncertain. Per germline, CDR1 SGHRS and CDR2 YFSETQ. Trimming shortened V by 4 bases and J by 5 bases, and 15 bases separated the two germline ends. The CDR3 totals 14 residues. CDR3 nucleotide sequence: TGCGCCAGCAGCGCCGGCCTCATGGGGGAGACCCAGTACTTC. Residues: CASSAGLMGETQYF.

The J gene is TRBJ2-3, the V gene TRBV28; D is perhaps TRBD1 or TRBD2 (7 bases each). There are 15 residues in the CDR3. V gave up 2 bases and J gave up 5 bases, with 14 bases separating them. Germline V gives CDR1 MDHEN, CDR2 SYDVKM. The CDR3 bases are TGTGCCAGCAGTTTAAGGCAGGGGGGGTTAGATACGCAGTATTTT. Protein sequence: CASSLRQGGLDTQYF. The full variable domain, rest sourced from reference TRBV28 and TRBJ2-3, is DVKVTQSSRYLVKRTGEKVFLECVQDMDHENMFWYRQDPGLGLRLIYFSYDVKMKEKGDIPEGYSVSREKKERFSLILESASTNQTSMYLCASSLRQGGLDTQYFGPGTRLTVL.

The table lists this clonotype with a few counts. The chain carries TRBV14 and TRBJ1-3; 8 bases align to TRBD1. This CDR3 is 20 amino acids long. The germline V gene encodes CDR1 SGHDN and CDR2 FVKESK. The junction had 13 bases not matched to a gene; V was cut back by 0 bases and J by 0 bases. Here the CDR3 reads CASSQDYRKTGGNSGNTIYF. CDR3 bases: TGTGCCAGCAGCCAAGATTATCGCAAAACAGGGGGAAACTCTGGAAACACCATATATTTT.

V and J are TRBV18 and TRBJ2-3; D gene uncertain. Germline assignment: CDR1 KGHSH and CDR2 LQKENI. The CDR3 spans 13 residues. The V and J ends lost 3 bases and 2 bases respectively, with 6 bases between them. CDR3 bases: TGTGCCAGCTCACCGAATTACACAGATACGCAGTATTTT. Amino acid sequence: CASSPNYTDTQYF.

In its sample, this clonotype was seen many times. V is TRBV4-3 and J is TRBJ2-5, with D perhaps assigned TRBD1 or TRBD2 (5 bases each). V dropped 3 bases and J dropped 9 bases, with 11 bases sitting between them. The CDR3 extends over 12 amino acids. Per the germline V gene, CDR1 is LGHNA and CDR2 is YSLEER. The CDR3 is CASSQEEGAQYF. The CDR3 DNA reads TGCGCCAGCAGCCAGGAGGAAGGGGCCCAGTACTTC.

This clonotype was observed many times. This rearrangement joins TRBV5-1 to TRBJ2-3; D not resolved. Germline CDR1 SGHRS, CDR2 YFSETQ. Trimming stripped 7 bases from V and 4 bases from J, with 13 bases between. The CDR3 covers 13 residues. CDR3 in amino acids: CASGQELADTQYF. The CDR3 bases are TGCGCCAGCGGTCAGGAATTAGCAGATACGCAGTATTTT.

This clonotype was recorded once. In DNA, the CDR3 is TGCGCCAGCAGCCAAGACGGACACTACAATGAGCAGTTCTTC. It is translated as CASSQDGHYNEQFF. This chain links TRBV4-3 with TRBJ2-1, with D possibly being TRBD1 (5 bases). The V end lost 0 bases, the J end lost 3 bases, and 6 bases lay between the germline ends. The CDR3 covers 14 residues. Per the germline V gene, CDR1 is LGHNA and CDR2 is YSLEER.